These 29 T cell receptor beta chains share one sample of origin, sequenced in a study of regulatory T cells in long-lasting Graves disease (dated by TCRdb to the early 2020s). The library was generated by multiplex PCR. Sequenced on an Illumina HiSeq 4000. To build TCR beta libraries, CDR3 regions were amplified by Arm-PCR using iRepertoire HTBI primers. The public reads were quality trimmed at Q25 with fastp and then assembled into clones with MiXCR by TCRdb, keeping productive beta chains. Under each unique CDR3 protein, matching rows form one entry showing the most common genes and DNA. Recorded for this sample are hundreds of thousands of distinct CDR3 sequences; under 20% of them occurred a single time. The ten largest clones take up approximately 20% of the sample. This sample's time point label indicates: newly diagnosed GD, antithyroid drugs for less than 3 months. For both TCR sequencing and RNA sequencing, RNA was extracted from PBMCs using TRIzol.

The data also belong to a second study, concerning T cells in Graves' hyperthyroidism and ophthalmopathy.

The source material was peripheral blood mononuclear cells (PBMCs), sampled at new diagnosis, from a patient treated with antithyroid drugs. These receptors came from a woman aged 25 to 45 with Graves disease. Donor details come from another sample of the same person, matched by shared clones.

As to this clonotype: At one of its ends the junction is not consistent with the germline gene, which may arise from a read error. The CDR3 DNA sequence: TGTGCCAACAGCCCCTACCTAGCCGGGAGGACCTCTGGGGCCAACGTCCTGACTTTC. It yields the protein CANSPYLAGRTSGANVLTF. The chain has TRBV7-3 and TRBJ2-6; 7 bases align to TRBD2. The germline V gene has CDR1 SGHTA and CDR2 FQGTGA. The CDR3 has 19 residues. Using reference TRBV7-3 and TRBJ2-6 for the parts outside the CDR3, the full variable domain is GAGVSQTPSNKVTEKGKYVELRCDPISGHTALYWYRQSLGQGPEFLIYFQGTGAADDSGLPNDRFFAVRPEGSVSTLKIQRTERGDSAVYLCANSPYLAGRTSGANVLTFGAGSRLTVL.

In its sample, this clonotype was seen many times. V and J are TRBV6-1 and TRBJ1-1; D gene unclear. In germline, CDR1 is MNHNS, CDR2 SASEGT. The CDR3 sequence is 15 residues long. Deletions cut 8 bases from V and 4 bases from J, with 20 bases between. This CDR3 reads CASAITPRGTTEAFF. The CDR3 DNA reads TGTGCCAGCGCCATCACCCCGCGGGGTACCACTGAAGCTTTCTTT.

This clonotype has at least ten counts. The CDR3 loop is CASSTSGGLLGEQFF. For the CDR3, the DNA is TGTGCCAGCAGCACAAGCGGGGGGTTGTTAGGTGAGCAGTTCTTC. V gene TRBV11-2 combines with J gene TRBJ2-1; TRBD2 matches 9 bases. The CDR3 covers 15 residues. Germline lookup yields CDR1 SGHAT and CDR2 FQNNGV. V lost 5 bases and J lost 9; bases outside the gene matches: 11.

The chain couples TRBV19 to TRBJ2-7, with TRBD2 matching 13 bases. The germline V gene has CDR1 LNHDA and CDR2 SQIVND (reference sequence). With 3 bases clipped from V and 5 bases from J, the junction kept 7 bases outside the gene matches. The CDR3 has 16 amino acids. CDR3 region: CASSIGLAGEFNEQYF. CDR3 sequence (DNA): TGTGCCAGTAGTATCGGACTAGCGGGAGAATTCAACGAGCAGTACTTC. The variable domain in full, with the rest retrieved from reference TRBV19 and TRBJ2-7, is DGGITQSPKYLFRKEGQNVTLSCEQNLNHDAMYWYRQDPGQGLRLIYYSQIVNDFQKGDIAEGYSVSREKKESFPLTVTSAQKNPTAFYLCASSIGLAGEFNEQYFGPGTRLTVT.

The chain has TRBV5-1 and TRBJ2-2; 8 bases are shared with TRBD1. V shed 2 bases and J 5 bases; nucleotides not matched to a gene: 8. CDR1 and CDR2 from the germline V gene are SGHRS and YFSETQ. The CDR3 is made up of 16 amino acids. As DNA, the CDR3 is TGCGCCAGCAGCTTTAGGCAGGGGGCGAGGACCGGGGAGCTGTTTTTT. It translates to CASSFRQGARTGELFF. Full variable domain (outside the CDR3, taken from reference TRBV5-1 and TRBJ2-2): KAGVTQTPRYLIKTRGQQVTLSCSPISGHRSVSWYQQTPGQGLQFLFEYFSETQRNKGNFPGRFSGRQFSNSRSEMNVSTLELGDSALYLCASSFRQGARTGELFFGEGSRLTVL.

The sample holds many counts of this clonotype. The CDR3, as DNA: TGTGCCAGCAGTTTAAGGTCCAGGGCCGTGGGGGAAGCTTTCTTT. This translates into CASSLRSRAVGEAFF. This chain links TRBV28 with TRBJ1-1, with D possibly TRBD1 on 5 matching bases. Trimming stripped 2 bases from V and 8 bases from J, with 18 bases between. The CDR3 length is 15 residues. Germline V gene lookup returns CDR1 MDHEN and CDR2 SYDVKM.

As DNA, the CDR3 is TGTGCCAGCAGTTTTTCGGGTGACTATGGCTACACCTTC. Translated, it gives CASSFSGDYGYTF. J is TRBJ1-2 and V is TRBV27; D is unresolved. This CDR3 region has 13 residues. V dropped 3 bases and J dropped 3 bases, with 8 bases sitting between them. Per the germline V gene, CDR1 is MNHEY and CDR2 is SMNVEV (reference sequence).

Many counts were recorded for this clonotype. The chain has TRBV11-2 and TRBJ2-1; 10 bases line up with TRBD2. This CDR3 region has 17 residues. The junction had 8 bases not matched to a gene; V was cut back by 5 bases and J by 1 base. Germline CDR1 reads SGHAT; CDR2 reads FQNNGV. The CDR3 nucleotides read TGTGCCAGCAGCGATAGGACTAGCGGACTTTCCTACAATGAGCAGTTCTTC. Its translation is CASSDRTSGLSYNEQFF.

In this sample, this clonotype turned up many times. As DNA, the CDR3 is TGTGCCAGCAGTTACCCTTCGAACAATGAGCAGTTCTTC. This translates into CASSYPSNNEQFF. The chain links TRBV6-2 or TRBV6-3 to TRBJ2-1; D call uncertain. With 2 bases removed from V and 5 bases from J, the gap between germline ends came to 7 bases. Germline V gene data show CDR1 as MNHEY and CDR2 as SVGEGT. This CDR3 contains 13 residues.

This clonotype was observed at least ten times. The V and J genes are TRBV12-3 or TRBV12-4 and TRBJ2-7, with TRBD2 matching 8 bases. There are 15 residues in the CDR3. Losses at the gene ends were 6 bases for V and 2 bases for J; bases not matched to a gene: 9. CDR3 in DNA: TGTGCCAGCAGCGACGGACTAGCCTTTACCTACGAGCAGTACTTC. This encodes CASSDGLAFTYEQYF.

This clonotype was counted many times. The chain carries TRBV28 and TRBJ2-3, with D possibly matching TRBD1 (6 bases). This CDR3 comprises 13 residues. The germline V gene has CDR1 MDHEN and CDR2 SYDVKM. V was shortened by 7 bases and J by 2 bases, with 10 bases between the two germline ends. The CDR3 nucleotides are TGTGCCAGCACCTCAGGGGACACAGATACGCAGTATTTT. It is translated as CASTSGDTDTQYF.

This clonotype came up many times. The genes are TRBV6-1 and TRBJ1-1; a weak D match, TRBD1 (6 bases). The V gene lost 9 bases and the J gene lost 10 bases, with 15 bases spanning the gap. The CDR3 is 11 residues long. Germline V gene data show CDR1 as MNHNS and CDR2 as SASEGT. In DNA, the CDR3 is TGTGCCAGTAGCAGGGGATCTGGAGCTTTCTTT. Protein: CASSRGSGAFF.

This chain uses TRBV2 with TRBJ1-6; maybe TRBD1 (5 bases). The germline V gene encodes CDR1 SNHLY and CDR2 FYNNEI. CDR3 size: 14 residues. The V end was cut by 6 bases, the J end by 9 bases, with 15 bases between. As DNA, the CDR3 is TGTGCCAGCAGGGGAGGGGACTTGGGTTCACCCCTCCACTTT. This codes for CASRGGDLGSPLHF.

Only a few counts were recorded for this clonotype. The chain is built from TRBV7-6 and TRBJ2-6; the D gene is possibly TRBD1 (5 bases). The CDR3 runs to 18 residues. V shed 4 bases and J shed 1 base, with 17 bases lying between them. CDR1 is SGHVS, CDR2 FNYEAQ, per germline. The CDR3 sequence: CASSSRQGEPSGANVLTF. The CDR3, as DNA: TGTGCCAGCAGCTCTCGGCAGGGCGAACCTTCTGGGGCCAACGTCCTGACTTTC.

This chain links TRBV7-9 with TRBJ2-7; 10 bases align to TRBD2. The germline V gene encodes CDR1 SEHNR and CDR2 FQNEAQ (reference sequence). The CDR3 covers 17 residues. V was clipped by 0 bases and J by 3 bases; unmatched bases: 8. This CDR3 reads CASSLAPGLAMFYEQYF. CDR3 nucleotides: TGTGCCAGCAGCTTAGCTCCGGGACTAGCGATGTTCTACGAGCAGTACTTC.

This clonotype has just a few counts. The chain combines TRBV19 with TRBJ1-5; TRBD1 aligns across 7 bases. This CDR3 comprises 14 residues. V trimming: 4 bases; J trimming: 5 bases; junction bases outside the gene matches: 5. Germline V gives CDR1 LNHDA, CDR2 SQIVND (reference sequence). The CDR3 loop reads CASSRAGGDQPQHF. CDR3 in DNA: TGTGCCAGTAGTAGGGCAGGGGGGGATCAGCCCCAGCATTTT.

This clonotype was recorded many times. The rearrangement links TRBV27 to TRBJ1-1, with D unresolved. V was clipped by 8 bases and J by 0 bases, with 10 bases between them. The germline V gene encodes CDR1 MNHEY and CDR2 SMNVEV (reference sequence). The CDR3 runs to 13 residues. The CDR3 nucleotides are TGTGCCAGCCAATCGTTAATGAACACTGAAGCTTTCTTT. Translated, it gives CASQSLMNTEAFF.

This clonotype was recorded at least ten times. The chain recombines TRBV6-1 with TRBJ2-6; tentatively, D is TRBD1 (7 bases). The CDR3 is made up of 17 amino acids. Germline V gene lookup returns CDR1 MNHNS and CDR2 SASEGT. V shed 10 bases and J shed 0 bases, with 19 bases lying between them. CDR3 bases: TGTGCCATCCCGGCGGGACAGATCTTCTCTGGGGCCAACGTCCTGACTTTC. It is translated as CAIPAGQIFSGANVLTF.

This clonotype was seen only a few times. V is TRBV30 and J is TRBJ2-3; D uncertain. V lost 3 bases to trimming and J lost 6 bases, with 7 bases between them. Germline CDR1 reads GTSNPN; CDR2 reads SVGIG (reference sequence). The CDR3 sequence is 11 residues long. The CDR3 coding sequence is TGTGCCTGGAGCAAATTGGATACGCAGTATTTT. This sequence encodes CAWSKLDTQYF.

This clonotype has more than one count but fewer than ten. V usage is TRBV24-1 and J usage is TRBJ2-2; 9 nucleotides line up with TRBD2. V shed 9 bases and J 4 bases; nucleotides not matched to a gene: 5. Looked up from germline, CDR1 is KGHDR and CDR2 is SFDVKD. The CDR3 is 14 amino acids. The CDR3 spells CATGGTSFTGELFF. Written as DNA, the CDR3 is TGTGCCACCGGTGGGACTAGCTTCACCGGGGAGCTGTTTTTT.

V and J are TRBV4-1 and TRBJ2-7, with TRBD2 matching over 12 bases. The CDR3 length is 15 residues. Trimming cost V 6 bases and J 4 bases; bases outside gene matches: 7. CDR1 is MGHRA and CDR2 is YSYEKL in the germline V gene. In nucleotides, the CDR3 is TGCGCCAGCAGACCTCTAGCGGGAGGGTTGTACGAGCAGTACTTC. Its translation: CASRPLAGGLYEQYF.

This clonotype was counted many times. The chain uses TRBV12-3 or TRBV12-4 and TRBJ1-2; possibly TRBD1 for D (5 bases). V was clipped by 0 bases and J by 3 bases, with 5 bases between them. This CDR3 spans 13 amino acids. CDR3 in DNA: TGTGCCAGCAGTTTAGCAGGGGACTATGGCTACACCTTC. Translated: CASSLAGDYGYTF.

This clonotype was seen a handful of times. J is TRBJ1-6 and V is TRBV5-1, with no clear D. The CDR3 extends over 13 amino acids. V lost 1 base and J 8 bases, leaving 7 bases between the germline ends. Germline values: CDR1 SGHRS, CDR2 YFSETQ. The CDR3 DNA sequence: TGCGCCAGCAGCTTGAGTCCTGATTCACCCCTCCACTTT. This gives the protein CASSLSPDSPLHF. Full variable domain (outside the CDR3, taken from reference TRBV5-1 and TRBJ1-6): KAGVTQTPRYLIKTRGQQVTLSCSPISGHRSVSWYQQTPGQGLQFLFEYFSETQRNKGNFPGRFSGRQFSNSRSEMNVSTLELGDSALYLCASSLSPDSPLHFGNGTRLTVT.

This clonotype was picked up many times. This sequence joins TRBV24-1 and TRBJ2-1; tentatively, D is TRBD1 or TRBD2 (5 bases each). From germline, CDR1 is KGHDR and CDR2 SFDVKD. V lost 4 bases, J lost 12 bases, and 18 bases lay in between. CDR3 length: 14 residues. The CDR3 coding sequence is TGTGCCACCAGTGAACGCCGAGGGGTCATCAGGCAGTTCTTC. Its protein is CATSERRGVIRQFF.

This clonotype was seen a few times. V and J are TRBV7-3 and TRBJ2-1; TRBD2 matches 10 bases. CDR1 and CDR2 (germline): SGHTA, FQGTGA. With 2 bases clipped from V and 9 bases from J, the junction kept 10 bases outside the gene matches. CDR3 length: 16 residues. In nucleotides, the CDR3 is TGTGCCAGCAGCTTAGAAGGGGCTAGCGGGAGAGGTGAGCAGTTCTTC. Translating it yields CASSLEGASGRGEQFF.

This clonotype was observed at least ten times. The chain joins TRBV7-9 to TRBJ1-1; D uncertain. The CDR3 sequence is 15 residues long. The ends were cut back, 3 bases at V and 1 base at J, with 12 bases in the middle. Germline V gene lookup returns CDR1 SEHNR and CDR2 FQNEAQ (reference sequence). The CDR3 reads CASSFGKTSNTEAFF. The CDR3 nucleotides read TGTGCCAGCAGCTTCGGGAAGACTTCGAACACTGAAGCTTTCTTT.

This clonotype occurred many times. The V call is TRBV2, the J call TRBJ1-1; TRBD1 is a possible D gene (5 bases). The CDR3 runs 12 residues. The ends were cut back, 10 bases at V and 2 bases at J, with 11 bases in the middle. The V gene's germline CDR1 is SNHLY and CDR2 FYNNEI. CDR3: CANTGGNTEAFF. CDR3 coding DNA: TGTGCCAATACCGGGGGTAACACTGAAGCTTTCTTT.

This clonotype was detected many times. The rearrangement joins TRBV7-3 to TRBJ2-1; maybe TRBD1 (5 bases). The CDR3 is 13 residues long. CDR1 and CDR2 (germline): SGHTA, FQGTGA. The V end was cut by 4 bases, the J end by 9 bases, with 13 bases between. CDR3 sequence: CASSWGSLSEQFF. CDR3 sequence (DNA): TGTGCCAGCAGCTGGGGCTCGTTGTCTGAGCAGTTCTTC.

This clonotype came up many times. The V call is TRBV5-8, the J call TRBJ1-1; no reliable D call. The CDR3 runs 16 residues. The ends were cut back, 3 bases at V and 2 bases at J, with 17 bases in the middle. Germline CDR1 SGHTS, CDR2 YDEGEE. CDR3 sequence (DNA): TGTGCCAGCAGCTACGTTCAGGTGGACGGCAACACTGAAGCTTTCTTT. Protein product: CASSYVQVDGNTEAFF.